A selection of T cell receptor beta chains follows, all from one sample in a study of cytomegalovirus exposure and HLA in healthy donors. Profiling relied on immunoSEQ multiplex PCR, and the TCRdb table lists in-frame clones only, not all of them. The data show over 120,000 clones, approximately 80% seen once. The sequenced sample consisted of PBMCs. The receptor set was obtained from a man aged 50 or older in good health and CMV-seronegative. The CDR3 runs from the conserved cysteine through the conserved F or W. The D gene is left open where the match is weak. Only some rows state a clone size, as once, few, many or a class for expanded clones.

clone size,D gene,J gene,V gene,CDR3 DNA,CDR3 protein
few,TRBD1,TRBJ1-3,TRBV6-5,TGTGCCAGCGTGAAGACAGGGGTTGGAAACACCATATATTTT,CASVKTGVGNTIYF
.,.,TRBJ2-7,TRBV12-5,TGTGCTAGTGGTTTCGGGGCCTACGAGCAGTACTTC,CASGFGAYEQYF
.,TRBD1,TRBJ2-7,TRBV19,TGTGCCAGTAGGGGTCCGGGACAGGGGTACGAGCAGTACTTC,CASRGPGQGYEQYF
.,.,TRBJ1-1,TRBV14,TGTGCCAGCAGCCAAGATCGGTCGGTGATAACTGAAGCTTTCTTT,CASSQDRSVITEAFF
.,.,TRBJ1-4,TRBV6-1,TGTGCCAGTGGGGGGTTCGCATTGACTAATGAAAAACTGTTTTTT,CASGGFALTNEKLFF
.,.,TRBJ2-6,TRBV27,TGTGCCAGCAGCCAGGACAGTACCTCTGGGGCCAACGTCCTGACTTTC,CASSQDSTSGANVLTF
.,.,TRBJ2-1,TRBV4-1,TGCGCCAGCAGCCAAACGGGAGAAGGGGCCTACAATGAGCAGTTCTTC,CASSQTGEGAYNEQFF
.,.,TRBJ2-3,TRBV12-5,TGTGCTAGTGGCCCGCGGGACAGCTCTTACACAGATACGCAGTATTTT,CASGPRDSSYTDTQYF
once,.,TRBJ2-5,TRBV11-2,TGTGCCAGCAGCTCCCGGGGGGAGACCCAGTACTTC,CASSSRGETQYF
.,TRBD1,TRBJ1-2,TRBV6-1,TGTGCCAGCAGCTGGGACAGGGGTAACTATGGCTACACCTTC,CASSWDRGNYGYTF
.,.,TRBJ1-4,TRBV27,TGTGCCAGCAGTTTGATGGGAGTTGGTGAAAAACTGTTTTTT,CASSLMGVGEKLFF
.,.,TRBJ1-1,TRBV18,TGTGCCAGCTCACCACAGCCTTCCACTGAAGCTTTCTTT,CASSPQPSTEAFF
.,.,TRBJ2-3,TRBV7-9,TGTGCCAGCAGCCAGCTAGGGGGAACAGATACGCAGTATTTT,CASSQLGGTDTQYF
.,.,TRBJ1-2,TRBV6-1,TGTGCCAGCAGTGAAAGGAGGACTTTTGCCTCTGGCTACACCTTC,CASSERRTFASGYTF
.,.,TRBJ1-5,TRBV6-6,TGTGCCAGCAGTTACGGGGCAGGGTTCGGCAATCAGCCCCAGCATTTT,CASSYGAGFGNQPQHF
few,.,TRBJ1-5,TRBV19,TGTGCCAGTAATTCGGGGGGAACAAACCAGCCCCAGCATTTT,CASNSGGTNQPQHF
.,.,TRBJ1-5,TRBV10-2,TGCGCCAGCAGAAAAGGGGGAGTCGGCAATCAGCCCCAGCATTTT,CASRKGGVGNQPQHF
once,.,TRBJ1-5,TRBV6-4,TGTGCCAGCAGTAGGGAGCTCGGCGAGCCCCAGCATTTT,CASSRELGEPQHF
once,.,TRBJ2-3,TRBV28,TGTGCCAGCAGTCTGACCCTTGTTCGCGGGCGTACGCAGTATTTT,CASSLTLVRGRTQYF
once,TRBD1,TRBJ2-5,TRBV5-4,TGTGCCAGCAGCCCCCTGTCAGGGGGCATGGAGACCCAGTACTTC,CASSPLSGGMETQYF
few,.,TRBJ1-2,TRBV27,TGTGCCAGCAGTTACAGCCGAATCGGAGGCTACACCTTC,CASSYSRIGGYTF
once,TRBD2,TRBJ2-2,TRBV28,TGTGCCAGCACCCTCCTGGCGGGAGTTGGCACCGGGGAGCTGTTTTTT,CASTLLAGVGTGELFF
.,.,TRBJ1-4,TRBV18,TGTGCCAGCTCACCTCAGGAAGCCGAAAAACTGTTTTTT,CASSPQEAEKLFF